Below are 15 T cell receptor beta chains sequenced from a single sample in a study of shared clonotypes between healthy human individuals (dated by TCRdb to 2020 to 2022). Library method: the immunoSEQ multiplex PCR assay. Held by TCRdb, this immuneACCESS table contains in-frame sequences only and omits some clones. Under half of the omission traces to an unresolved V gene where checked; the cause of the rest is unknown. The sample includes about a million clones, with about 77% observed a single time. Of the sample, nearly 1.5% is held by the ten largest clones. The sample was memory CD4+ T cells sorted from blood. The cell subset or site tag for this specimen amounts to: CD45RA-negative fraction. The receptors were sampled from a man aged 18-30 years in good health.

As concerns this clone: The junction departs from the called germline gene at one end, perhaps through a read error. This sequence joins TRBV5-6 and TRBJ2-7; D not certain. Per the germline V gene, CDR1 is SGHDT and CDR2 is YYEEEE. The CDR3 loop spans 12 amino acids. The chain's CDR3 is CASSSGSYKQYF. The CDR3 coding sequence is TGTGCCAGCAGCTCCGGGTCCTACAAGCAGTACTTC.

This clone was detected once. The genes are TRBV27 and TRBJ2-3; 14 bases fit TRBD2. V shed 3 bases, J shed 4 bases, and the junction held 3 bases outside the gene matches. CDR3 length: 16 residues. CDR1 and CDR2 (germline): MNHEY, SMNVEV (reference sequence). CDR3 amino acids: CASSFPGLAGADTQYF. The CDR3 DNA sequence: TGTGCCAGCAGTTTCCCGGGACTAGCGGGAGCAGATACGCAGTATTTT.

To note about this clone: This sample also contains other DNA sequences that code for the same CDR3. This chain uses TRBV5-1 with TRBJ2-2; possibly TRBD1 for D (5 bases). CDR1 and CDR2 from the germline V gene are SGHRS and YFSETQ. V lost 1 base and J 6 bases, leaving 10 bases between the germline ends. The CDR3 runs 14 residues. CDR3 nucleotide sequence: TGCGCCAGCAGCTTGCAGGGAAAAGCCGGGGAGCTGTTTTTT. As protein: CASSLQGKAGELFF.

The chain employs TRBV18 and TRBJ1-2; 8 positions agree with TRBD1. From germline, CDR1 is KGHSH and CDR2 LQKENI. The CDR3 totals 13 residues. V lost 6 bases, J lost 8 bases, and 8 bases stayed unmatched. Here the CDR3 DNA reads TGTGCCAGCTCCGATCCAGGGGGCAAAGGCTACACCTTC. Its protein is CASSDPGGKGYTF.

This rearrangement joins TRBV5-4 to TRBJ2-2; D remains unclear. Germline loops: CDR1 SGHNT, CDR2 YYREEE (reference sequence). The CDR3 has 14 residues. Trimming removed 3 bases from V and 2 bases from J, with 8 bases in between. The CDR3 region is CASSSDFNTGELFF. The CDR3 DNA reads as TGTGCCAGCAGCTCTGATTTTAACACCGGGGAGCTGTTTTTT. Using reference TRBV5-4 and TRBJ2-2 for the parts outside the CDR3, the full variable domain is ETGVTQSPTHLIKTRGQQVTLRCSSQSGHNTVSWYQQALGQGPQFIFQYYREEENGRGNFPPRFSGLQFPNYSSELNVNALELDDSALYLCASSSDFNTGELFFGEGSRLTVL.

The chain combines TRBV27 with TRBJ2-2; D call uncertain. CDR1 and CDR2 from the germline V gene are MNHEY and SMNVEV (reference sequence). The CDR3 extends over 15 amino acids. Trimming removed 7 bases from V and 4 bases from J, with 16 bases in between. In nucleotides, the CDR3 is TGTGCCAGCACGATGCGCGCCTCGGGCACCGGGGAGCTGTTTTTT. Residues: CASTMRASGTGELFF.

This chain joins TRBV7-9 and TRBJ1-5; TRBD1 is a possible D gene (5 bases). This CDR3 region has 15 residues. Germline V gene lookup returns CDR1 SEHNR and CDR2 FQNEAQ (reference sequence). The V end was cut by 5 bases, the J end by 3 bases, with 14 bases between. The chain's CDR3 is CASSPSGGANQPQHF. Written as DNA, the CDR3 is TGTGCCAGCAGCCCCTCTGGAGGGGCCAATCAGCCCCAGCATTTT.

Many counts were recorded for this clone. The chain is built from TRBV28 and TRBJ2-7; D not certain. This CDR3 spans 13 amino acids. V lost 6 bases, J lost 1 base, and 10 bases lay in between. CDR1 and CDR2 (germline): MDHEN, SYDVKM. The CDR3 region is CASSRMGSYEQYF. CDR3 sequence (DNA): TGTGCCAGCAGCCGCATGGGGTCCTACGAGCAGTACTTC.

The V call is TRBV5-6, the J call TRBJ2-7; tentatively, D is TRBD1 (8 bases). The CDR3 is made up of 14 amino acids. The ends were cut back, 4 bases at V and 3 bases at J, with 14 bases in the middle. Germline CDR1 reads SGHDT; CDR2 reads YYEEEE. In nucleotides, the CDR3 is TGTGCCAGCAGCCAACAGGGGGGGCACTACGAGCAGTACTTC. Translation: CASSQQGGHYEQYF.

The chain carries TRBV5-8 and TRBJ2-3, with 8 positions matching TRBD2. Losses at the gene ends were 8 bases for V and 5 bases for J; bases not matched to a gene: 10. This CDR3 is 14 amino acids long. Germline assignment: CDR1 SGHTS and CDR2 YDEGEE. DNA of the CDR3: TGTGCCAGGACTAGCGTATTAGGGAGAGATACGCAGTATTTT. As protein: CARTSVLGRDTQYF.

The chain couples TRBV19 to TRBJ1-1, with D possibly TRBD1 on 5 matching bases. Germline V gives CDR1 LNHDA, CDR2 SQIVND (reference sequence). The CDR3 runs 14 residues. V shed 9 bases and J shed 3 bases, with 17 bases lying between them. As DNA, the CDR3 is TGTGCCAGCCACTCAAGGGGCAGGGACACTGAAGCTTTCTTT. It encodes CASHSRGRDTEAFF.

The chain couples TRBV7-9 to TRBJ2-3; 8 bases fit TRBD2. Germline V gene data show CDR1 as SEHNR and CDR2 as FQNEAQ (reference sequence). The CDR3 extends over 19 amino acids. The ends lost 5 bases at V and 2 bases at J; junction bases unmatched: 18. The CDR3 loop reads CASSPDLRGGYEYTDTQYF. The CDR3 DNA follows: TGTGCCAGCAGCCCCGATCTACGCGGGGGGTACGAATACACAGATACGCAGTATTTT.

This chain uses TRBV27 with TRBJ1-6; D may be TRBD1 (5 bases). V was shortened by 2 bases and J by 2 bases, with 10 bases between the two germline ends. Germline V gene sequence: CDR1 MNHEY, CDR2 SMNVEV (reference sequence). This CDR3 has 16 residues. The CDR3 sequence is CASSLGGGAYNSPLHF. CDR3 bases: TGTGCCAGCAGTTTAGGCGGGGGAGCCTATAATTCACCCCTCCACTTT.

This clone occurred once. V gene TRBV6-6 combines with J gene TRBJ2-7; 7 bases line up with TRBD1. J was trimmed by 6 bases and V by 7 bases; bases with no gene match: 12. The germline CDR1 and CDR2 sequences are MNHNY and SVGAGI (reference sequence). The CDR3 loop spans 14 amino acids. The CDR3 spells CASMRQGRSGEQYF. The CDR3 nucleotides are TGTGCCAGCATGAGACAGGGAAGGTCGGGCGAGCAGTACTTC.

The V call is TRBV5-1, the J call TRBJ2-5; no clear D. The V gene's germline CDR1 is SGHRS and CDR2 YFSETQ. Trimming pared 1 base from V and 0 bases from J, leaving 7 bases between. This CDR3 contains 14 residues. CDR3 nucleotides: TGCGCCAGCAGCTTGCAACGGAACCAAGAGACCCAGTACTTC. Its protein product is CASSLQRNQETQYF.